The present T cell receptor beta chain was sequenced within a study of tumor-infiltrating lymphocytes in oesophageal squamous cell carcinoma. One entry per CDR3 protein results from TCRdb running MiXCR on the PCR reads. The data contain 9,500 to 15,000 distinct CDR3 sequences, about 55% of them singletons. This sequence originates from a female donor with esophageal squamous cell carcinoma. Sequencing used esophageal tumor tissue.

CDR3 loop: CASSLGGGPRSGANVLTF. CDR3 in DNA: TGTGCCAGCAGTTTAGGAGGGGGCCCTAGGTCTGGGGCCAACGTCCTGACTTTC. The J gene is TRBJ2-6, the V gene TRBV12-3 or TRBV12-4, with 7 nucleotides matching TRBD1. V lost 1 base, J lost 1 base, and 7 bases stayed unmatched. The CDR3 is 18 amino acids.